This TCR beta chain was obtained from a study of T cell responses to AZD1222 COVID-19 vaccine. Profiled with immunoSEQ multiplex PCR; TCRdb holds only in-frame clones, not every one. The sample holds approximately 150,000 clones, 80% to 95% seen once. The count of this clone is one. Its target is not known. Germline V gene lookup returns CDR1 KGHSH and CDR2 LQKENI. V lost 4 bases and J lost 0, with 10 bases in between. This CDR3 region has 15 residues. Findings and limits, study-wide: Spike-specific TCR breadth and depth rose after two AZD1222 doses. Sampled repertoires all dated from after the peak T cell response.

The input for sequencing was peripheral blood, taken on day 0 of AZD1222 vaccination. J is TRBJ1-5 and V is TRBV18, with D perhaps matching TRBD1 (5 bases). This receptor was identified in an adult in good health. The CDR3 protein is CASSRGQDSNQPQHF. The DNA for the CDR3 is TGTGCCAGCTCACGCGGACAAGATAGCAATCAGCCCCAGCATTTT.